The source of this TCR beta chain is a study of CD8+ T cells in alopecia areata. Study-level findings and limits: Affected scalp, especially in alopecia totalis/universalis, had a higher clonality than normal scalp did.

This clone was seen a handful of times. Its target is unknown. This sample's treatment: oral pan-JAK inhibitor, 5-10 mg twice daily. The CDR3 totals 14 residues. The V end was cut by 5 bases, the J end by 3 bases, with 10 bases between. The germline V gene encodes CDR1 SGHVS and CDR2 FQNEAQ. Isolated RNA was reverse transcribed into cDNA used as the sequencing template. Profiled with immunoSEQ multiplex PCR; TCRdb holds only in-frame clones, not every one. The repertoire holds some 120,000 clones, with around 60% as singletons. The source was CD4+ T cells sorted from blood, collected at week 4, from a patient treated with tofacitinib. The clonotype comes from a human donor with alopecia areata. The rearrangement joins TRBV7-8 to TRBJ2-2, with D unresolved. The CDR3 sequence is CASSPQIYTGELFF. Here the CDR3 DNA reads TGTGCCAGCAGCCCTCAGATATACACCGGGGAGCTGTTTTTT.